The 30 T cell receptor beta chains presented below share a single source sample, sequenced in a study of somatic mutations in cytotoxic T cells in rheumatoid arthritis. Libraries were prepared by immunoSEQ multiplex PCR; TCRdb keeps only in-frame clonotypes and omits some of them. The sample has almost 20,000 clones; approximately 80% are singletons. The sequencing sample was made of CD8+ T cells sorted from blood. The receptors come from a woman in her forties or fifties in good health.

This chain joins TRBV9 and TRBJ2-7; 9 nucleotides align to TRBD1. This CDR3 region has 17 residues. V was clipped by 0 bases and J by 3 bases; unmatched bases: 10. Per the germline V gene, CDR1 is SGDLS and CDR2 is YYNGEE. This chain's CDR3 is CASSVASVPGQGYEQYF. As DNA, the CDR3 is TGTGCCAGCAGCGTAGCTAGTGTCCCGGGACAGGGCTACGAGCAGTACTTC.

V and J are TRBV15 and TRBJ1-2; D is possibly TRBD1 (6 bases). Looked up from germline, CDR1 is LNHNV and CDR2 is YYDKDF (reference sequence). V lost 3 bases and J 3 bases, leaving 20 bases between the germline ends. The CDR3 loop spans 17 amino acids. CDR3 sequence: CATSRSGGGGLYYGYTF. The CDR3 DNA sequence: TGTGCCACCAGCAGGTCGGGCGGAGGGGGTTTGTACTATGGCTACACCTTC. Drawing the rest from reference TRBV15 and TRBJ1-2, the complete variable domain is DAMVIQNPRYQVTQFGKPVTLSCSQTLNHNVMYWYQQKSSQAPKLLFHYYDKDFNNEADTPDNFQSRRPNTSFCFLDIRSPGLGDTAMYLCATSRSGGGGLYYGYTFGSGTRLTVV.

The CDR3 loop is CASSIDSGRALHF. The CDR3 DNA reads as TGTGCCAGTAGTATAGATTCTGGACGAGCTCTGCATTTT. The J gene is TRBJ1-5, the V gene TRBV19, with D unresolved. The CDR3 is made up of 13 amino acids. The V gene's germline CDR1 is LNHDA and CDR2 SQIVND (reference sequence). Trimming removed 0 bases from V and 15 bases from J, with 15 bases in between.

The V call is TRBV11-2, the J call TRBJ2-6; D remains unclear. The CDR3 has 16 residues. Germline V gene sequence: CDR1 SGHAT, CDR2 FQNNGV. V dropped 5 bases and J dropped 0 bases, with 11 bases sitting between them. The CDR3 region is CASSPGPGSGANVLTF. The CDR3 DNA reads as TGTGCCAGCAGCCCCGGCCCGGGCTCTGGGGCCAACGTCCTGACTTTC. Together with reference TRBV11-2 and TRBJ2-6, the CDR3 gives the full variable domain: EAGVAQSPRYKIIEKRQSVAFWCNPISGHATLYWYQQILGQGPKLLIQFQNNGVVDDSQLPKDRFSAERLKGVDSTLKIQPAKLEDSAVYLCASSPGPGSGANVLTFGAGSRLTVL.

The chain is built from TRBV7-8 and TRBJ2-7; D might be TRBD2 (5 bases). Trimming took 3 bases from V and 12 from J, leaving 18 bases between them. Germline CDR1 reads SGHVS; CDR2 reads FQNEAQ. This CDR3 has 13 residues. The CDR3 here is CASSLEVYLRLYF. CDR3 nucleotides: TGTGCCAGCAGCTTGGAGGTTTACTTAAGACTGTACTTC.

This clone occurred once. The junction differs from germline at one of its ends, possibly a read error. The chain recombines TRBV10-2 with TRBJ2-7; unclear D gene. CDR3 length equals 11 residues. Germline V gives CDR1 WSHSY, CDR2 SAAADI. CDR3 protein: CASRESYEQYF. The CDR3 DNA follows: TGCGCCAGCAGAGAGTCTTACGAGCAGTACTTC.

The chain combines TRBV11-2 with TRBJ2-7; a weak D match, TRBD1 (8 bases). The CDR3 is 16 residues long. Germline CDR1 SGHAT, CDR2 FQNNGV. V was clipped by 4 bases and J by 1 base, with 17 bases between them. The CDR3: CASSSRAQGGSYEQYF. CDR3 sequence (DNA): TGTGCCAGCAGCTCTCGGGCACAGGGGGGGTCCTACGAGCAGTACTTC.

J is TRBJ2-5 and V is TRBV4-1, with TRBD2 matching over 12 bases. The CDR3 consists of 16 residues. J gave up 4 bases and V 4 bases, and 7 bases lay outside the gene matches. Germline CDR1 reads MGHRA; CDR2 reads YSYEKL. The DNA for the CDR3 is TGCGCCAGCAGCCCAAGACTAGCGGGGGAAGGAGAGACCCAGTACTTC. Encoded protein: CASSPRLAGEGETQYF.

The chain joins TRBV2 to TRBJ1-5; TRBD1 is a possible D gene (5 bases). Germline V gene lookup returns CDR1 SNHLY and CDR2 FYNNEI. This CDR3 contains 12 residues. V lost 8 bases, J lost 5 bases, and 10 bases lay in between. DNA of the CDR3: TGTGCCAGCGAGGGGTTAGATCAGCCCCAGCATTTT. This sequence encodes CASEGLDQPQHF.

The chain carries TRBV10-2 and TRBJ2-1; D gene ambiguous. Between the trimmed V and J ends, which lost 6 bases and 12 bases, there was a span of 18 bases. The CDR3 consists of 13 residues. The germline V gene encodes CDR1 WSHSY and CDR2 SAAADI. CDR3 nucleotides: TGCGCCAGCAGCGACTCCTACCCCCGGACGCAGTTCTTC. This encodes CASSDSYPRTQFF.

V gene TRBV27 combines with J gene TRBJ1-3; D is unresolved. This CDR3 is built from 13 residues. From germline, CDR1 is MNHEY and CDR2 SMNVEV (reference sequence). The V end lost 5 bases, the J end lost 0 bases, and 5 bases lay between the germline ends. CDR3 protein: CASSTNSGNTIYF. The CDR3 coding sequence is TGTGCCAGCAGTACCAACTCTGGAAACACCATATATTTT.

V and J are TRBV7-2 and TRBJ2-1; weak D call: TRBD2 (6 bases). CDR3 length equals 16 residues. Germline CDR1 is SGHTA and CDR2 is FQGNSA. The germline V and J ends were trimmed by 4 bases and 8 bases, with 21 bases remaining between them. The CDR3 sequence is CASSYLAEGFMYEQFF. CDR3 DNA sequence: TGTGCCAGCAGCTATTTGGCGGAGGGATTTATGTATGAGCAGTTCTTC. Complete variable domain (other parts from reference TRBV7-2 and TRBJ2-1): GAGVSQSPSNKVTEKGKDVELRCDPISGHTALYWYRQSLGQGLEFLIYFQGNSAPDKSGLPSDRFSAERTGGSVSTLTIQRTQQEDSAVYLCASSYLAEGFMYEQFFGPGTRLTVL.

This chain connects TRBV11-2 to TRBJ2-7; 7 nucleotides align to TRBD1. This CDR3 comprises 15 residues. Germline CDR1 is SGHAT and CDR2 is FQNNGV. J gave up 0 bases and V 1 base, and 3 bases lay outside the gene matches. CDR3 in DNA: TGTGCCAGCAGCTTAGGGACAGGAACCTCCTACGAGCAGTACTTC. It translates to CASSLGTGTSYEQYF.

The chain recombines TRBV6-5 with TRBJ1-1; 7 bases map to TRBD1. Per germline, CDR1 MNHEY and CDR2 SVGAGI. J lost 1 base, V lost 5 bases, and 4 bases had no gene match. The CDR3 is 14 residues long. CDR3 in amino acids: CASSAGGPNTEAFF. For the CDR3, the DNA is TGTGCCAGCAGTGCAGGGGGACCGAACACTGAAGCTTTCTTT.

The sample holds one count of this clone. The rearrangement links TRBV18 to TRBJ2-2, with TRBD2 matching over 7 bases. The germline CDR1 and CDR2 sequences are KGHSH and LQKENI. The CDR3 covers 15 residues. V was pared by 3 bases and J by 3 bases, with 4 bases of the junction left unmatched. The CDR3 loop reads CASSPGTTYTGELFF. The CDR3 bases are TGTGCCAGCTCACCCGGGACTACCTACACCGGGGAGCTGTTTTTT. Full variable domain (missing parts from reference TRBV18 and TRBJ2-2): NAGVMQNPRHLVRRRGQEARLRCSPMKGHSHVYWYRQLPEEGLKFMVYLQKENIIDESGMPKERFSAEFPKEGPSILRIQQVVRGDSAAYFCASSPGTTYTGELFFGEGSRLTVL.

The CDR3 loop reads CASSGVAGEPYNEQFF. CDR3 sequence (DNA): TGTGCCAGCAGTGGGGTAGCGGGAGAGCCCTACAATGAGCAGTTCTTC. The chain carries TRBV7-8 and TRBJ2-1; TRBD2 aligns across 9 bases. This CDR3 contains 16 residues. The ends lost 6 bases at V and 2 bases at J; junction bases unmatched: 8. CDR1 and CDR2 (germline): SGHVS, FQNEAQ. The full variable domain, rest sourced from reference TRBV7-8 and TRBJ2-1, is GAGVSQSPRYKVAKRGQDVALRCDPISGHVSLFWYQQALGQGPEFLTYFQNEAQLDKSGLPSDRFFAERPEGSVSTLKIQRTQQEDSAVYLCASSGVAGEPYNEQFFGPGTRLTVL.

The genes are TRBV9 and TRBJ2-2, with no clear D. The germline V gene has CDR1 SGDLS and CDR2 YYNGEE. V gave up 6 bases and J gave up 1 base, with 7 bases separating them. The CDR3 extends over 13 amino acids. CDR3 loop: CASMAVNTGELFF. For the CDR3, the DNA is TGTGCCAGCATGGCGGTGAACACCGGGGAGCTGTTTTTT.

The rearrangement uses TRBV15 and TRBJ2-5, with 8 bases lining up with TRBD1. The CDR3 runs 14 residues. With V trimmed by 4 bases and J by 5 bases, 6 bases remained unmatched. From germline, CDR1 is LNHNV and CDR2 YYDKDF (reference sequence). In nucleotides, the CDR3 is TGTGCCACCAGCACAGGGGGCTTGGGGGAGACCCAGTACTTC. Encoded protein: CATSTGGLGETQYF.

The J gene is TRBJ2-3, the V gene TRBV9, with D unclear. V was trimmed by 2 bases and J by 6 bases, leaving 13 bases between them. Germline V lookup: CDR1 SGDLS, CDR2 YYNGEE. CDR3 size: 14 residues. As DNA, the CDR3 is TGTGCCAGCAGCGTTGTGGGGAATGAGGATACGCAGTATTTT. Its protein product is CASSVVGNEDTQYF. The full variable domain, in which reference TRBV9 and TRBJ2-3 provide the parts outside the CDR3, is DSGVTQTPKHLITATGQRVTLRCSPRSGDLSVYWYQQSLDQGLQFLIQYYNGEERAKGNILERFSAQQFPDLHSELNLSSLELGDSALYFCASSVVGNEDTQYFGPGTRLTVL.

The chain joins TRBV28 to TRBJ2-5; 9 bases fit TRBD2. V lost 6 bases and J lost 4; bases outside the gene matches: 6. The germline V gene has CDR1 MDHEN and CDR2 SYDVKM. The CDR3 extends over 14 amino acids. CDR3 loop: CASRAGGLPETQYF. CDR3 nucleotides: TGTGCCAGCAGGGCGGGAGGGCTCCCAGAGACCCAGTACTTC. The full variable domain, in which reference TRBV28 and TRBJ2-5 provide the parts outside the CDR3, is DVKVTQSSRYLVKRTGEKVFLECVQDMDHENMFWYRQDPGLGLRLIYFSYDVKMKEKGDIPEGYSVSREKKERFSLILESASTNQTSMYLCASRAGGLPETQYFGPGTRLLVL.

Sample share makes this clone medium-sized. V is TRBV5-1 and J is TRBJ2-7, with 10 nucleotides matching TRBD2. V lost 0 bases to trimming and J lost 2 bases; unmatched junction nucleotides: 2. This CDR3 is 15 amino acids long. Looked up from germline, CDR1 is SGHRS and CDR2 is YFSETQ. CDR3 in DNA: TGCGCCAGCAGCTTGGCAGGACTAGCGGCCTACGAGCAGTACTTC. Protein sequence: CASSLAGLAAYEQYF.

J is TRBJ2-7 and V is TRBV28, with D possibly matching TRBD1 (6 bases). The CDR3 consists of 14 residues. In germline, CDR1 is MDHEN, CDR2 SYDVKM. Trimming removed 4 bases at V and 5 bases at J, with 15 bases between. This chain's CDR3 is CASSSSSGVHEQYF. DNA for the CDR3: TGTGCCAGCAGTTCATCATCAGGGGTCCACGAGCAGTACTTC.

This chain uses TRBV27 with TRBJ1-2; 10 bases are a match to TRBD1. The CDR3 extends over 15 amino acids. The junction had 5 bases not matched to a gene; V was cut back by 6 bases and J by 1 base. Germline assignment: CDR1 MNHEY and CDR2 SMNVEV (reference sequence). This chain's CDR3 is CASRLGQGINYGYTF. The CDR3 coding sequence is TGTGCCAGCAGACTGGGACAGGGGATTAACTATGGCTACACCTTC.

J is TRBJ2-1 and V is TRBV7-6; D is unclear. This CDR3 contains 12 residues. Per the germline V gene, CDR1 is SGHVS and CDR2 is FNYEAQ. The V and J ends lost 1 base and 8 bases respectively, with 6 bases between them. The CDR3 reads CASSLVFHEQFF. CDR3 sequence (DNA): TGTGCCAGCAGCTTAGTCTTCCATGAGCAGTTCTTC.

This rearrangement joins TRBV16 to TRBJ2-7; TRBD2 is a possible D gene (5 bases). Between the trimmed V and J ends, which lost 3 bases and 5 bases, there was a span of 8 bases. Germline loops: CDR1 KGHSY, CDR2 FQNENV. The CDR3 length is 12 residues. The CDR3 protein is CASSQAGNEQYF. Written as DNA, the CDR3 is TGTGCCAGCAGCCAGGCCGGGAACGAGCAGTACTTC.

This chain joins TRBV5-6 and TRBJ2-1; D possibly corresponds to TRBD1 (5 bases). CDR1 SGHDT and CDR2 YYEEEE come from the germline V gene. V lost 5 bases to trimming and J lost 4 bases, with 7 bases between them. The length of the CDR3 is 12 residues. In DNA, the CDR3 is TGTGCCAGCAGTTCAGGGTACAATGAGCAGTTCTTC. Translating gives CASSSGYNEQFF.

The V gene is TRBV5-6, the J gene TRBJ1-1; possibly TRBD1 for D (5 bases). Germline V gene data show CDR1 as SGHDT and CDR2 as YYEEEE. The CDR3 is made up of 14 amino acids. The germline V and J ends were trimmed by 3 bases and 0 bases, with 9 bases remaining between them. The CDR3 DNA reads TGTGCCAGCAGCTGGGGGGGGATGAACACTGAAGCTTTCTTT. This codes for CASSWGGMNTEAFF.

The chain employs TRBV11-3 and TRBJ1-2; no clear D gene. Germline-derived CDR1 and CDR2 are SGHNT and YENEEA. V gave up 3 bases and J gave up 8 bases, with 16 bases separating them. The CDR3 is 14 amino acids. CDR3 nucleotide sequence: TGTGCCAGCAGCTTCCCTCTTTTTCCGGGGGGCTACACCTTC. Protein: CASSFPLFPGGYTF.

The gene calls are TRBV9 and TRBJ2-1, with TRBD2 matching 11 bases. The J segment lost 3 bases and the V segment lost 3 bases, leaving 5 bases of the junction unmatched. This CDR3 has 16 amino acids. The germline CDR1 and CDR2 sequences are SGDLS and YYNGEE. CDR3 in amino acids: CASSATTSGSYNEQFF. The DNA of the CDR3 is TGTGCCAGCAGCGCAACCACTAGCGGGAGCTACAATGAGCAGTTCTTC.

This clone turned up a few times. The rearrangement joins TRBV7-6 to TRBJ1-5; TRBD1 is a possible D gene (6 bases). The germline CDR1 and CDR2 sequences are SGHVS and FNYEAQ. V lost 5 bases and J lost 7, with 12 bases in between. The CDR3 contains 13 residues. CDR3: CASSHGGGQPQHF. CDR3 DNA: TGTGCCAGCAGCCACGGGGGCGGCCAGCCCCAGCATTTT.